Detailed here is one T cell receptor (beta chain). Its antigen is not identified. This specimen belongs to a study of OX40 agonist ivuxolimab in advanced cancers. Study-level background: The patients got ivuxolimab, which is an agonistic anti-OX40 (CD134) antibody. Study-level points and caveats: The study observed clonal expansion of CD4+ and CD8+ blood T cells by week 6 at 0.1 to 3.0 mg/kg.

The method was immunoSEQ multiplex PCR; TCRdb's version includes in-frame clones alone and lacks a portion of them. The data hold about 29,000 clones, with around 86% observed a single time. Blood samples were obtained at baseline, cycle 4 day 1, and cycle 7 day 1. This clonotype was obtained from an adult with an advanced solid tumor such as melanoma, head and neck, liver or kidney cancer. This material consisted of CD4+ or CD8+ T cells sorted from blood, taken in a trial of the OX40 agonist ivuxolimab.

The CDR3 sequence: CASSHTYEQYF. CDR3 DNA sequence: TGTGCCAGCAGCCATACCTACGAGCAGTACTTC. The V gene is TRBV14, the J gene TRBJ2-7; no clear D. V lost 3 bases and J lost 2, with 2 bases in between. Germline V gene sequence: CDR1 SGHDN, CDR2 FVKESK. The CDR3 totals 11 residues.